These 27 T cell receptor beta chains were all obtained from the same sample, sequenced in a study of metastatic and nonmetastatic thyroid tumors. Thyroid surgery took place with no prior treatment in any patient. TCRdb used MiXCR to call clones anew from the PCR reads. There are around 6,300 clones in the sample; 25% to 30% occur only once, and roughly 19% lies in the top ten. The sequencing sample was made of tumor tissue. The source of these receptors is a female donor with papillary thyroid cancer or a benign thyroid nodule (not recorded which). Some clones in this sample may be carry-over from other donors' samples.

The V call is TRBV5-1, the J call TRBJ2-1; no clear D. The V end lost 6 bases, the J end lost 8 bases, and 15 bases lay between the germline ends. The CDR3 is made up of 13 amino acids. Looked up from germline, CDR1 is SGHRS and CDR2 is YFSETQ. The CDR3 is CASIRDHSYEQFF. The CDR3 DNA is TGCGCCAGCATCAGAGATCATAGCTATGAGCAGTTCTTC.

J is TRBJ2-1 and V is TRBV10-3; the D call may be TRBD1 or TRBD2 (5 bases each). The V end lost 7 bases, the J end lost 4 bases, and 14 bases lay between the germline ends. Germline V lookup: CDR1 ENHRY, CDR2 SYGVKD. The CDR3 spans 14 residues. CDR3 nucleotide sequence: TGTGCCATCACCAGGGACCAATCGTACAATGAGCAGTTCTTC. Translating it yields CAITRDQSYNEQFF.

The chain recombines TRBV11-3 with TRBJ2-2; the D gene could be TRBD1 or TRBD2 (5 bases each). CDR1 and CDR2 (germline): SGHNT, YENEEA. CDR3 size: 14 residues. The V end was cut by 5 bases, the J end by 7 bases, with 14 bases between. DNA for the CDR3: TGTGCCAGCAGCCTCCGGGGCGCGAACGGGGAGCTGTTTTTT. Protein sequence: CASSLRGANGELFF.

V and J are TRBV27 and TRBJ2-1, with 8 bases lining up with TRBD2. CDR1 and CDR2 from the germline V gene are MNHEY and SMNVEV (reference sequence). There are 16 residues in the CDR3. The CDR3 nucleotides are TGTGAGAGCAGTCACCGACTAGCGCGAGCCGTAAATGAGCAGTTCTTC. Translation: CESSHRLARAVNEQFF.

In this sample, this clone turned up a few times. V is TRBV5-1 and J is TRBJ1-2, with D possibly being TRBD1 (5 bases). Trimming removed 0 bases at V and 6 bases at J, with 12 bases between. This CDR3 is built from 14 residues. The V gene's germline CDR1 is SGHRS and CDR2 YFSETQ. The CDR3 nucleotides read TGCGCCAGCAGCTTGGACCAGGGATGGGATGGCTACACCTTC. Protein product: CASSLDQGWDGYTF.

The chain joins TRBV7-9 to TRBJ2-7, with D unclear. Trimming removed 1 base at V and 7 bases at J, with 14 bases between. The CDR3 runs 14 residues. The germline V gene has CDR1 SEHNR and CDR2 FQNEAQ (reference sequence). CDR3 DNA: TGTGCCAGCAGCTTAGGAGCGAGCAGCCGGGAGCAGTACTTC. Residues: CASSLGASSREQYF.

Only a few counts were recorded for this clone. One base away lies a much larger clone, so this may be a sequencing read error. This CDR3 is missing its conserved last phenylalanine or tryptophan, likely due to a read error. Within the sample, other DNA sequences also encode this same CDR3. The chain combines TRBV5-4 with TRBJ1-1; 7 nucleotides line up with TRBD1. This CDR3 spans 14 amino acids. Germline CDR1 is SGHNT and CDR2 is YYREEE (reference sequence). V was pared by 5 bases and J by 4 bases, with 8 bases of the junction left unmatched. This CDR3 is CASSTGDGVTEAFL. Written as DNA, the CDR3 is TGTGCCAGCAGTACAGGGGACGGGGTCACTGAAGCTTTCCTT.

By frequency in the sample, this clone is medium-sized. This sequence joins TRBV18 and TRBJ1-6; 10 bases match TRBD1. Germline V gene lookup returns CDR1 KGHSH and CDR2 LQKENI. The CDR3 length is 15 residues. V was clipped by 6 bases and J by 6 bases; unmatched bases: 5. The CDR3 DNA sequence: TGTGCCAGCTCGGAGACAGGGGGCAGTAATTCACCCCTCCACTTT. This codes for CASSETGGSNSPLHF.

This clone has a handful of counts. The chain recombines TRBV6-4 with TRBJ2-3; no reliable D call. The CDR3 is made up of 13 amino acids. The germline gives CDR1 MRHNA, CDR2 SNTAGT. The germline V and J ends were trimmed by 0 bases and 5 bases, with 6 bases remaining between them. The CDR3 DNA follows: TGTGCCAGCAGTGACTCGATTGGAGATACGCAGTATTTT. It is translated as CASSDSIGDTQYF.

Judged by abundance, this clone is medium-sized. The rearrangement joins TRBV12-3 or TRBV12-4 to TRBJ1-2; unclear D gene. The CDR3 spans 12 residues. The V end lost 6 bases, the J end lost 3 bases, and 8 bases lay between the germline ends. CDR3 coding DNA: TGTGCCAGCAGACCCGGACACTATGGCTACACCTTC. It is translated as CASRPGHYGYTF.

J is TRBJ2-2 and V is TRBV12-3 or TRBV12-4, with D tentatively TRBD2 (6 bases). V was cut by 5 bases and J by 4 bases, with 20 bases left in between. This CDR3 spans 17 amino acids. As DNA, the CDR3 is TGTGCCAGCAGTGGAGGGGTGAAGCGGATCTCCACCGGGGAGCTGTTTTTT. Its translation is CASSGGVKRISTGELFF.

V and J are TRBV5-1 and TRBJ2-3, with D perhaps TRBD1 or TRBD2 (5 bases each). Looked up from germline, CDR1 is SGHRS and CDR2 is YFSETQ. This CDR3 is 16 amino acids long. V lost 0 bases and J lost 4, with 15 bases in between. For the CDR3, the DNA is TGCGCCAGCAGCTTGGGTGGGGGAGAGTTCTCAGATACGCAGTATTTT. Protein product: CASSLGGGEFSDTQYF. Using reference TRBV5-1 and TRBJ2-3 for the parts outside the CDR3, the full variable domain is KAGVTQTPRYLIKTRGQQVTLSCSPISGHRSVSWYQQTPGQGLQFLFEYFSETQRNKGNFPGRFSGRQFSNSRSEMNVSTLELGDSALYLCASSLGGGEFSDTQYFGPGTRLTVL.

The chain carries TRBV11-1 and TRBJ2-3; 10 nucleotides line up with TRBD2. Germline assignment: CDR1 SGHAT and CDR2 FQDESV (reference sequence). The CDR3 extends over 15 amino acids. The V gene end was trimmed by 7 bases and the J gene end by 5 bases; junction bases not matched to a gene: 9. The DNA of the CDR3 is TGTGCCAGCACCTCAGGGACTAGCGCCGGAGATACGCAGTATTTT. Protein: CASTSGTSAGDTQYF.

With regard to this clone: Relative to the germline gene, one junction end is altered; a read error may explain this. The rearrangement links TRBV12-3 or TRBV12-4 to TRBJ2-7; unclear D gene. The CDR3 contains 14 residues. Written as DNA, the CDR3 is TGTTCCAGCAGAGACGTTGGGCGGATCGAGGAGCAGTACTTC. This gives the protein CSSRDVGRIEEQYF.

The chain carries TRBV2 and TRBJ1-1, with TRBD1 matching over 10 bases. The V and J ends lost 7 bases and 5 bases, in that order; junction bases with no gene match: 4. This CDR3 has 13 amino acids. The V gene's germline CDR1 is SNHLY and CDR2 FYNNEI. CDR3 region: CASNGQGGTEAFF. CDR3 bases: TGTGCCAGCAATGGACAGGGGGGGACTGAAGCTTTCTTT.

This clone is medium-sized by share. The chain uses TRBV15 and TRBJ2-1, with a tentative D call TRBD2 (6 bases). The CDR3 covers 14 residues. Germline V CDR1 and CDR2: LNHNV, YYDKDF (reference sequence). The ends were cut back, 5 bases at V and 4 bases at J, with 12 bases in the middle. This CDR3 reads CATSDRGSYNEQFF. The CDR3, as DNA: TGTGCCACCAGCGATCGGGGGTCTTACAATGAGCAGTTCTTC.

Within the sample, this clone is medium-sized. This chain connects TRBV2 to TRBJ2-5; no reliable D call. The germline gives CDR1 SNHLY, CDR2 FYNNEI. The CDR3 totals 15 residues. Between the trimmed V and J ends, which lost 2 bases and 1 base, there was a span of 11 bases. For the CDR3, the DNA is TGTGCCAGCAGTGAACAGTCTGGCGGCCAAGAGACCCAGTACTTC. Amino acid sequence: CASSEQSGGQETQYF.

Sample share makes this clone large. The chain joins TRBV19 to TRBJ1-6; unclear D gene. The ends were cut back, 6 bases at V and 5 bases at J, with 8 bases in the middle. The CDR3 runs 13 residues. The germline V gene has CDR1 LNHDA and CDR2 SQIVND (reference sequence). The CDR3 region is CASRQPNNSPLHF. As DNA, the CDR3 is TGTGCCAGTAGGCAGCCGAATAATTCACCCCTCCACTTT.

In this sample, this clone turned up a few times. The V and J genes are TRBV25-1 and TRBJ2-3, with D uncertain. V was cut by 4 bases and J by 6 bases, with 14 bases left in between. The V gene's germline CDR1 is MGHDK and CDR2 SYGVNS. This CDR3 has 14 residues. The CDR3 region is CASSGQTYPDTQYF. CDR3 in DNA: TGTGCCAGCAGTGGGCAGACGTACCCCGATACGCAGTATTTT.

The chain links TRBV28 to TRBJ2-7; D gene ambiguous. Trimming took 5 bases from V and 1 from J, leaving 12 bases between them. Germline V gene data show CDR1 as MDHEN and CDR2 as SYDVKM. The CDR3 runs to 14 residues. Here the CDR3 DNA reads TGTGCCAGCAGTGATACTACTCGATCCTACGAGCAGTACTTC. It translates to CASSDTTRSYEQYF.

The table lists this clone with many counts. This chain connects TRBV4-1 to TRBJ2-3; the match to TRBD1 covers 9 bases. Per germline, CDR1 MGHRA and CDR2 YSYEKL. CDR3 length equals 16 residues. The V and J ends lost 6 bases and 4 bases, in that order; junction bases with no gene match: 11. The CDR3 spells CASSQTGTGSSDTQYF. Here the CDR3 DNA reads TGCGCCAGCAGTCAAACGGGGACAGGGTCCTCAGATACGCAGTATTTT.

The rearrangement joins TRBV25-1 to TRBJ2-3, with D uncertain. The CDR3 sequence is 13 residues long. The germline V and J ends were trimmed by 3 bases and 6 bases, with 10 bases remaining between them. CDR1 is MGHDK and CDR2 is SYGVNS in the germline V gene. The CDR3 DNA follows: TGTGCCAGCAGTGACTCAGCGATGGATACGCAGTATTTT. Translation: CASSDSAMDTQYF.

V is TRBV4-3 and J is TRBJ2-3; D not resolved. This CDR3 is built from 14 residues. V lost 3 bases to trimming and J lost 4 bases, with 11 bases between them. Per the germline V gene, CDR1 is LGHNA and CDR2 is YSLEER. The CDR3 reads CASSHGGRSDTQYF. The CDR3 nucleotides are TGCGCCAGCAGCCACGGCGGAAGATCAGATACGCAGTATTTT.

This clone is medium-sized in the sample. The genes are TRBV7-2 and TRBJ2-3, with TRBD2 matching over 10 bases. The CDR3 spans 17 residues. V was pared by 4 bases and J by 3 bases, with 10 bases of the junction left unmatched. The V gene's germline CDR1 is SGHTA and CDR2 FQGNSA. As DNA, the CDR3 is TGTGCCAGCAGCTCGAGCTCCGCTAGCGGGAGAACAGATACGCAGTATTTT. It specifies CASSSSSASGRTDTQYF.

The chain has TRBV2 and TRBJ2-1; D possibly corresponds to TRBD1 (6 bases). The V and J ends lost 10 bases and 5 bases respectively, with 12 bases between them. This CDR3 has 12 amino acids. Germline loops: CDR1 SNHLY, CDR2 FYNNEI. CDR3 sequence: CAKHRAHNEQFF. CDR3 sequence (DNA): TGTGCCAAACACAGGGCGCACAATGAGCAGTTCTTC.

This clone was recorded at least ten times. This chain connects TRBV11-2 to TRBJ2-7; TRBD2 might be the D (6 bases). V was trimmed by 1 base and J by 0 bases, leaving 10 bases between them. The germline V gene encodes CDR1 SGHAT and CDR2 FQNNGV. The CDR3 has 15 residues. The CDR3: CASSLGFGGSYEQYF. In DNA, the CDR3 is TGTGCCAGCAGCTTAGGTTTCGGGGGCTCCTACGAGCAGTACTTC.

This clone was detected only a few times. It is likely a read error, because the conserved phenylalanine at the end of the CDR3 is missing. This chain joins TRBV6-1 and TRBJ1-5; D might be TRBD1 (5 bases). The CDR3 is 13 amino acids. V lost 5 bases, J lost 9 bases, and 14 bases lay in between. Germline-derived CDR1 and CDR2 are MNHNS and SASEGT. The DNA for the CDR3 is TGTGCCAGCAGTAACCGTGGGGGGTTGCCCCAGCATCTT. Amino acids: CASSNRGGLPQHL.